The rows below give T cell receptor beta chains drawn from one sample of a study of T-cell memory formation after mild COVID-19. MiXCR, applied by TCRdb to the 5' RACE reads, yields one record per CDR3 protein. In the table there are fewer than 450,000 distinct CDR3 sequences, more than 20% of which are singletons. Sequencing used PBMCs or a T cell subset sorted from them (not recorded which). These receptors all stem from an adult woman who had mild COVID-19 (a few samples of this study predate the infection). Cell type and time point are not known. Both conserved end residues are part of each CDR3. The D gene is left open where the match is weak. The size field is filled for only some rows; it gives once, few, many or a size class.

J	size	D	V	DNA	CDR3
TRBJ2-5	few	NA	TRBV24-1	TGTGCCACCAGTGATTCACCAGGGCAGGGGACCCAGTACTTC	CATSDSPGQGTQYF
TRBJ1-2	NA	NA	TRBV6-5	TGTGCCAGCAGATCCGGGGGCGCGCTGTATGGCTACACCTTC	CASRSGGALYGYTF
TRBJ2-4	NA	TRBD1	TRBV20-1	TGCAGTGCTAGAGAACTTCGCGACAGGGGGCCTTTGGCCAAAAACATTCAGTACTTC	CSARELRDRGPLAKNIQYF
TRBJ1-2	NA	NA	TRBV12-3/TRBV12-4	TGTGCCAGCATCAAGAACGGGTATGGAAACTATGGCTACACCTTC	CASIKNGYGNYGYTF
TRBJ2-5	NA	NA	TRBV7-8	TGTGCCAGCAGCTTATCTGGGCTGGAGACCCAGTACTTC	CASSLSGLETQYF
TRBJ2-7	NA	TRBD1	TRBV12-3/TRBV12-4	TGTGCCAGCAGTTCGCCCAACAGGGGTACCTACGAGCAGTACTTC	CASSSPNRGTYEQYF
TRBJ2-3	many	NA	TRBV7-2	TGTGCCAGCAGCTTATTCAGAAATACGCAGTATTTT	CASSLFRNTQYF
TRBJ2-3	many	NA	TRBV29-1	TGCAGCGTTCAGGGGTGGGGGAATAGAGATACGCAGTATTTT	CSVQGWGNRDTQYF
TRBJ2-3	NA	TRBD2	TRBV11-1	TGTGCCAGCAGCTCAGCGGGGGTCACAGATACGCAGTATTTT	CASSSAGVTDTQYF
TRBJ2-3	NA	NA	TRBV6-6	TGTGCCAGCAGCCCACCCGTGCTAGGGAGCACAGATACGCAGTATTTT	CASSPPVLGSTDTQYF
TRBJ1-1	few	TRBD1	TRBV9	TGTGCCAGCAGCGATAACCGGGACAGGGGGTCTAACACTGAAGCTTTCTTT	CASSDNRDRGSNTEAFF
TRBJ2-2	NA	NA	TRBV6-5	TGTGCCACAAACAGGGATTTAGCCGGGGAGCTGTTTTTT	CATNRDLAGELFF
TRBJ2-1	few	TRBD2	TRBV2	TGTGCCAGCAGTGAGAGTCTAGCGGGAAGGTACAATGAGCAGTTCTTC	CASSESLAGRYNEQFF
TRBJ2-1	few	TRBD1	TRBV29-1	TGCAGCGTAGGGACAGCCGAGTACAATGAGCAGTTCTTC	CSVGTAEYNEQFF
TRBJ2-2	few	NA	TRBV29-1	TGCAGCGGAGGTCAGGGCCCGGGGGAGCTGTTTTTT	CSGGQGPGELFF
TRBJ2-7	few	TRBD1	TRBV14	TGTGCCAGCAGCCCACAGACAGGGGGCCCCCAGTACTTC	CASSPQTGGPQYF
TRBJ1-6	NA	NA	TRBV12-3/TRBV12-4	TGTGCCAGCAGTTTATCCTCAGCAAAGACACCCCTCCACTTT	CASSLSSAKTPLHF
TRBJ2-2	NA	TRBD2	TRBV4-2	TGTGCCAGCAGCCCGGGGGGAGTGGGCACCGGGGAGCTGTTTTTT	CASSPGGVGTGELFF
TRBJ1-2	NA	NA	TRBV29-1	TGCAGCGGCGGGGGGCCATATGGCTACACCTTC	CSGGGPYGYTF
TRBJ1-2	NA	TRBD1	TRBV6-2/TRBV6-3	TGTGCCAGCAGTGACGGGACAGGGGTCTATGGCTACACCTTC	CASSDGTGVYGYTF
TRBJ1-2	NA	NA	TRBV12-3/TRBV12-4	TGTGCCAGCAGGAGGCGGGGGGCTGACTATGGCTACACCTTC	CASRRRGADYGYTF
TRBJ2-6	NA	NA	TRBV9	TGTGCCAGCAGCGTAGTCTCTGGGGCCAACGTCCTGACTTTC	CASSVVSGANVLTF
TRBJ2-1	many	NA	TRBV24-1	TGTGCCACCAGTGATTTTGGCAGGGCTAGCTACAATGAGCAGTTCTTC	CATSDFGRASYNEQFF
TRBJ2-1	NA	TRBD2	TRBV5-1	TGCGCCAGCAGCTTGCCCGGACTAGCGGGGAACGAGCAGTTCTTC	CASSLPGLAGNEQFF
TRBJ2-7	once	TRBD1	TRBV27	TGTGCCAGCAGTCGGACAGGGAGGTACGAGCAGTACTTC	CASSRTGRYEQYF
TRBJ2-1	NA	TRBD2	TRBV6-5	TGTGCCAGCAGTTCCACGGGGGGAACCTACAATGAGCAGTTCTTC	CASSSTGGTYNEQFF
TRBJ2-3	few	NA	TRBV29-1	TGCAGCGTTGAGACGCGGCGTGGCACAGATACGCAGTATTTT	CSVETRRGTDTQYF
TRBJ2-7	few	NA	TRBV18	TGTGCCAGCTCACCCCCAAGCCGCGAGCAGTACTTC	CASSPPSREQYF
TRBJ1-4	few	NA	TRBV12-3/TRBV12-4	TGTGCCAGCAGTTGGAGTAATGAAAAACTGTTTTTT	CASSWSNEKLFF
TRBJ2-1	NA	NA	TRBV7-7	TGTGCCAGCAGCCCGAGTGGCGTGGGTGAGCAGTTCTTC	CASSPSGVGEQFF
TRBJ1-1	NA	NA	TRBV12-3/TRBV12-4	TGTGCCAGCAAGGTAGGGCTTATGGCTGAAGCTTTCTTT	CASKVGLMAEAFF
TRBJ2-1	NA	TRBD2	TRBV12-5	TGTGCTAGTGGTTTGGAAGGACTAGCGGGAGTGCAGTTCTTC	CASGLEGLAGVQFF
TRBJ2-7	many	TRBD1	TRBV18	TGTGCCAGCTCACAGGACAGGGGGAAGTACGAGCAGTACTTC	CASSQDRGKYEQYF
TRBJ2-5	NA	TRBD1	TRBV7-9	TGTGCCAGCAGCTTAGAACCAGGGGGCACAGGAGAGACCCAGTACTTC	CASSLEPGGTGETQYF
TRBJ1-4	NA	NA	TRBV5-6	TGTGCCAGCAGCTCGTACCGATATGACACGTTAAATGAAAAACTGTTTTTT	CASSSYRYDTLNEKLFF
TRBJ1-2	NA	NA	TRBV27	TGTGCCAGCAGGCCCTCGGGTTGGCGCGGCTACACCTTC	CASRPSGWRGYTF
TRBJ2-1	NA	NA	TRBV9	TGTGCCAGCAGCGAGGGGACCCTAAGCTCCTACAATGAGCAGTTCTTC	CASSEGTLSSYNEQFF
TRBJ2-5	few	TRBD2	TRBV20-1	TGCAGTGCTGGAATAGCGGGTAACCAAGAGACCCAGTACTTC	CSAGIAGNQETQYF
TRBJ2-6	NA	NA	TRBV5-1	TGCGCCAGCAGTCCACCGCGGGTTGCTGGGGCCAACGTCCTGACTTTC	CASSPPRVAGANVLTF
TRBJ2-1	NA	TRBD2	TRBV7-2	TGTGCCAGCAGCTTATTTGCGGGAGGTTCAAATGAGCAGTTCTTC	CASSLFAGGSNEQFF
TRBJ2-5	NA	NA	TRBV6-1	TGTGCCAGCAGTGAAGCAGTACCACCAAGGGAGACCCAGTACTTC	CASSEAVPPRETQYF
TRBJ2-7	NA	NA	TRBV9	TGTGCCAGCAGCCCTTGGACGGCTTCCTACGAGCAGTACTTC	CASSPWTASYEQYF
TRBJ1-1	few	TRBD1	TRBV28	TGTGCCAGCAGTCCCCCCACGGGGACAGGGACCCCCTTTGGGGCTTTCTTT	CASSPPTGTGTPFGAFF
TRBJ2-1	many	NA	TRBV5-1	TGCGCCAGCAGCTGGAACGCGGGACCTTACAATGAGCAGTTCTTC	CASSWNAGPYNEQFF
TRBJ2-1	NA	TRBD2	TRBV12-3/TRBV12-4	TGTGCCAGCAGTTTATCCCCCGGTAGCGGGGGGGGGAATTCCTACAATGAGCAGTTCTTC	CASSLSPGSGGGNSYNEQFF
TRBJ1-1	NA	NA	TRBV30	TGTGCCTGGTCCTTTCGGAACACTGAAGCTTTCTTT	CAWSFRNTEAFF
TRBJ1-1	NA	NA	TRBV3-1	TGTGCCAGCAGCCAACCTAACACTGAAGCTTTCTTT	CASSQPNTEAFF
TRBJ1-1	NA	NA	TRBV7-9	TGTGCCAGCAGCTTAGGTTATGGAGTAGCTCCTGAAGCTTTCTTT	CASSLGYGVAPEAFF
TRBJ1-2	few	TRBD1	TRBV29-1	TGCAGCGTTGGAGACAGGGTTGTTGGCTACACCTTC	CSVGDRVVGYTF
TRBJ1-1	few	NA	TRBV18	TGTGCCAGCTCACCCGAAACGAACACTGAAGCTTTCTTT	CASSPETNTEAFF
TRBJ2-3	NA	NA	TRBV5-1	TGCGCCAGCAGCGTGCCTAGCGGCACAGATACGCAGTATTTT	CASSVPSGTDTQYF
TRBJ2-7	NA	TRBD1	TRBV7-9	TGTGCCATTGGACAGGGGGCCTACGAGCAGTACTTC	CAIGQGAYEQYF
TRBJ2-5	NA	TRBD1	TRBV24-1	TGTGCCACCAGTGACTTGGGACAGTTCCAAGAGACCCAGTACTTC	CATSDLGQFQETQYF
TRBJ2-5	many	NA	TRBV5-1	TGCGCCAGCAGCTTGGTAGGGGAAGAGACCCAGTACTTC	CASSLVGEETQYF
TRBJ1-2	few	NA	TRBV7-2	TGTGCCAGCAGCTTAGAACAGCCCTATGGCTACACCTTC	CASSLEQPYGYTF
TRBJ2-1	many	TRBD2	TRBV5-1	TGCGCCAGCAGCTTGGCGGCTAGCGGGGGGGCGGTGAATGAGCAGTTCTTC	CASSLAASGGAVNEQFF
TRBJ2-5	few	TRBD2	TRBV9	TGTGCCAGCAGCGTAGGGGAGCGGGAGTGGGAGACCCAGTACTTC	CASSVGEREWETQYF
TRBJ2-1	NA	NA	TRBV24-1	TGTGCCACCAGTGATTTGCATAGACCTAGCTCCTACAATGAGCAGTTCTTC	CATSDLHRPSSYNEQFF
TRBJ2-3	NA	TRBD2	TRBV12-3/TRBV12-4	TGTGCCAGCAGTACACCGTCGGGACTAGCGGGGGTAGCTAGCACAGATACGCAGTATTTT	CASSTPSGLAGVASTDTQYF
TRBJ2-1	NA	NA	TRBV5-4	TGTGCCAGCAGCTTTGGGCTTCTCACCTCCTACAATGAGCAGTTCTTC	CASSFGLLTSYNEQFF